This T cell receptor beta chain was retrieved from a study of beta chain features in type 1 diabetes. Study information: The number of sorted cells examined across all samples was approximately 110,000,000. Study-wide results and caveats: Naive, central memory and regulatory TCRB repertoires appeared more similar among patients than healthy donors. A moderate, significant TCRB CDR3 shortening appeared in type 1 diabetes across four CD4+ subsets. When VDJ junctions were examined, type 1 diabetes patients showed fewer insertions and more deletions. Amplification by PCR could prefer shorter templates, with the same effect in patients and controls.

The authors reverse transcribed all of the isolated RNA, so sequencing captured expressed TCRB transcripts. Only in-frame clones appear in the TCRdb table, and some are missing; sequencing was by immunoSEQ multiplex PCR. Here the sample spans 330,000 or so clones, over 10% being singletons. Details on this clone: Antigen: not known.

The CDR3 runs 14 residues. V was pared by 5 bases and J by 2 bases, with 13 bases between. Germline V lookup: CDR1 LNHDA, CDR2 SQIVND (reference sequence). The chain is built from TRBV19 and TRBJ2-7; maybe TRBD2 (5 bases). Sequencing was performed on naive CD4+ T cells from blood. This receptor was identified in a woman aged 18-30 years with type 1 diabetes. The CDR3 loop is CASSALASAYEQYF. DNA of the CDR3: TGTGCCAGTAGTGCTTTAGCGTCCGCCTACGAGCAGTACTTC.